Shown below are 13 T cell receptor beta chains from a single sample sequenced in a study. Cells sorted as Tregs were CD4+, CD25+ and CD127-/low. Via MiXCR, TCRdb re-called the 5' RACE reads, giving one row per CDR3 protein. The data contain roughly 8,500 distinct CDR3 sequences, under 50% of them singletons. The sequencing input was Tregs sorted from a lymph node. The receptor source for this set is a female donor with breast cancer.

To note about this clonotype: A read error may account for a junction end that differs from germline. The rearrangement joins TRBV4-1 to TRBJ2-1; D may be TRBD2 (5 bases). Germline V gene lookup returns CDR1 MGHRA and CDR2 YSYEKL. The CDR3 consists of 14 residues. This CDR3 is CASCQDYNYNEQFF. In DNA form, the CDR3 reads TGCGCCAGCTGCCAAGACTACAACTACAATGAGCAGTTCTTC.

The chain recombines TRBV3-1 with TRBJ2-7; possibly TRBD2 for D (5 bases). V shed 5 bases and J shed 3 bases, with 11 bases lying between them. Germline lookup yields CDR1 LGHDT and CDR2 YNNKEL (reference sequence). This CDR3 region has 13 residues. As DNA, the CDR3 is TGTGCCAGCAGCTATCTCCGGGGCTACGAGCAGTACTTC. Translated, it gives CASSYLRGYEQYF.

This chain links TRBV5-6 with TRBJ2-3, with D maybe TRBD1 (6 bases). There are 16 residues in the CDR3. The V end lost 1 base, the J end lost 0 bases, and 12 bases lay between the germline ends. Germline loops: CDR1 SGHDT, CDR2 YYEEEE. CDR3: CASSLMRTASTDTQYF. The CDR3 DNA sequence: TGTGCCAGCAGCTTGATGCGGACAGCTAGCACAGATACGCAGTATTTT.

The gene calls are TRBV20-1 and TRBJ2-7; tentative D call: TRBD1 (6 bases). Germline lookup yields CDR1 DFQATT and CDR2 SNEGSKA (reference sequence). V lost 6 bases and J lost 9, with 18 bases in between. The CDR3 has 12 amino acids. CDR3 nucleotides: TGCAGTGCCAGCTTCCCTGGGGGCAGGCAGTACTTC. It translates to CSASFPGGRQYF.

V is TRBV7-9 and J is TRBJ2-3; the D call may be TRBD1 or TRBD2 (5 bases each). This CDR3 has 11 residues. Trimming pared 7 bases from V and 8 bases from J, leaving 10 bases between. Looked up from germline, CDR1 is SEHNR and CDR2 is FQNEAQ (reference sequence). CDR3 protein: CASTWGSTQYF. In nucleotides, the CDR3 is TGTGCCAGCACCTGGGGGAGTACGCAGTATTTT.

The chain joins TRBV13 to TRBJ2-7, with 13 bases aligning to TRBD2. The CDR3 is 15 residues long. The germline V gene has CDR1 PRHDT and CDR2 FYEKMQ (reference sequence). V was clipped by 5 bases and J by 3 bases; unmatched bases: 4. The CDR3 spells CASSGRTSGGYEQYF. In DNA form, the CDR3 reads TGTGCCAGCAGCGGAAGGACTAGCGGGGGCTACGAGCAGTACTTC.

The chain employs TRBV20-1 and TRBJ2-7; 11 bases agree with TRBD2. V shed 5 bases, J shed 3 bases, and the junction held 3 bases outside the gene matches. Germline V CDR1 and CDR2: DFQATT, SNEGSKA (reference sequence). This CDR3 is 13 amino acids long. The CDR3 is CSADGTSGYEQYF. CDR3 bases: TGCAGTGCTGACGGGACTAGCGGCTACGAGCAGTACTTC.

The chain recombines TRBV9 with TRBJ2-1; 10 bases line up with TRBD1. The V segment lost 3 bases and the J segment 5 bases; nucleotides outside the gene matches: 2. CDR3 size: 14 residues. Germline CDR1 is SGDLS and CDR2 is YYNGEE. The CDR3 is CASSEGTGDNEQFF. The DNA for the CDR3 is TGTGCCAGCAGCGAAGGGACAGGGGACAATGAGCAGTTCTTC.

This clonotype is termed medium-sized. The chain uses TRBV4-1 and TRBJ2-7; 8 bases are a match to TRBD1. The CDR3 is 14 amino acids. V shed 4 bases, J shed 5 bases, and the junction held 7 bases outside the gene matches. CDR1 and CDR2 from the germline V gene are MGHRA and YSYEKL. CDR3 DNA: TGCGCCAGCAGCCTCGGACAGGGAGGACACGAGCAGTACTTC. It codes for CASSLGQGGHEQYF.

As to this clonotype: This could be a read error, since a much larger clone is one nucleotide away. The gene calls are TRBV6-5 and TRBJ2-7; TRBD2 agrees at 10 bases. This CDR3 is 15 amino acids long. V was pared by 5 bases and J by 5 bases, with 9 bases of the junction left unmatched. Germline assignment: CDR1 MNHEY and CDR2 SVGAGI. CDR3 amino acids: CASSPSGRVRDEQYF. CDR3 bases: TGTGCCAGCAGTCCAAGCGGGAGGGTAAGGGACGAGCAGTACTTC.

This clonotype was seen a handful of times. The rearrangement links TRBV20-1 to TRBJ2-1; TRBD2 agrees at 15 bases. The CDR3 extends over 19 amino acids. The V gene end was trimmed by 6 bases and the J gene end by 0 bases; junction bases not matched to a gene: 12. Germline V gene data show CDR1 as DFQATT and CDR2 as SNEGSKA (reference sequence). CDR3 bases: TGCAGTGCCAGCAGCTTTGGGACTAGCGGGAGGAGCTCCTACAATGAGCAGTTCTTC. Translated: CSASSFGTSGRSSYNEQFF.

The genes are TRBV12-3 or TRBV12-4 and TRBJ2-3; possible D gene TRBD1, 5 bases. The V and J ends lost 3 bases and 6 bases respectively, with 10 bases between them. This CDR3 is built from 13 residues. The CDR3 nucleotides read TGTGCCAGCAGTTTGCCAGGGTTGGATACGCAGTATTTT. It translates to CASSLPGLDTQYF.

The genes are TRBV9 and TRBJ2-5, with 9 bases identical to TRBD2. V shed 0 bases and J 4 bases; nucleotides not matched to a gene: 4. The CDR3 extends over 15 amino acids. Germline loops: CDR1 SGDLS, CDR2 YYNGEE. CDR3 protein: CASSVVAGEGETQYF. CDR3 coding DNA: TGTGCCAGCAGCGTAGTAGCGGGAGAAGGAGAGACCCAGTACTTC. The full variable domain, its missing parts supplied by reference TRBV9 and TRBJ2-5, is DSGVTQTPKHLITATGQRVTLRCSPRSGDLSVYWYQQSLDQGLQFLIQYYNGEERAKGNILERFSAQQFPDLHSELNLSSLELGDSALYFCASSVVAGEGETQYFGPGTRLLVL.